A selection of T cell receptor beta chains follows, all from one sample in a study of yellow fever vaccine responses in identical twins. TCRdb independently ran MiXCR on the RT-PCR reads; one entry per CDR3 protein. Here the sample spans some 10,000 distinct CDR3 sequences, 70% to 85% being singletons. This specimen consisted of T cells from blood (PBMCs), unsorted or a sorted subset (not recorded which), obtained before or after yellow fever vaccination (not recorded which). The source is a woman between 18 and 29 years old who received the yellow fever vaccine. CDR3s include the opening cysteine and the closing phenylalanine or tryptophan. The D gene is left open where the match is weak. Clone sizes are given selectively: once, few, many, or a class where the clone is expanded.

clone_size: NA
d_call: NA
v_call: TRBV13
j_call: TRBJ2-7
cdr3_nt: TGTGCCAGCAGCTACGGGGGAGACGAGCAGTACTTC
cdr3_aa: CASSYGGDEQYF

clone_size: few
d_call: NA
v_call: TRBV2
j_call: TRBJ2-2
cdr3_nt: TGTGCCAGCAGCCCCAACAGAAATCTCGGGGAGCTGTTTTTT
cdr3_aa: CASSPNRNLGELFF

clone_size: NA
d_call: NA
v_call: TRBV13
j_call: TRBJ1-3
cdr3_nt: TGTGCCAGCAGCTCGGACCCAGGGTCCTCTGGAAACACCATATATTTT
cdr3_aa: CASSSDPGSSGNTIYF

clone_size: NA
d_call: NA
v_call: TRBV11-1
j_call: TRBJ2-1
cdr3_nt: TGTGCCAGCAGCTTAAGCGGTACCTACAATGAGCAGTTCTTC
cdr3_aa: CASSLSGTYNEQFF

clone_size: NA
d_call: NA
v_call: TRBV21-1
j_call: TRBJ2-1
cdr3_nt: TGTGCCAGCAGCAAACCCAGGGGTGGTGGGACTAGCGGGAACAATGAGCAGTTCTTC
cdr3_aa: CASSKPRGGGTSGNNEQFF

clone_size: NA
d_call: NA
v_call: TRBV6-2/TRBV6-3
j_call: TRBJ1-1
cdr3_nt: TGTGCCAGCAGTTACTCTCAGTCAGGGTCTGTGAACACTGAAGCTTTCTTT
cdr3_aa: CASSYSQSGSVNTEAFF

clone_size: NA
d_call: NA
v_call: TRBV12-3/TRBV12-4
j_call: TRBJ2-7
cdr3_nt: TGTGCCAGCAGTTTAGTTTGGGACTCCGTCTCCTACGAGCAGTACTTC
cdr3_aa: CASSLVWDSVSYEQYF

clone_size: once
d_call: NA
v_call: TRBV9
j_call: TRBJ2-1
cdr3_nt: TGTGCCAGCAGCGTAGACGGGGACGAAATTGAGCAGTTCTTC
cdr3_aa: CASSVDGDEIEQFF

clone_size: NA
d_call: NA
v_call: TRBV28
j_call: TRBJ2-7
cdr3_nt: TGTGCCAGCAGCGACTCTAGGAGCTCCTACGAGCAGTACTTC
cdr3_aa: CASSDSRSSYEQYF

clone_size: NA
d_call: TRBD2
v_call: TRBV29-1
j_call: TRBJ2-1
cdr3_nt: TGCAGCGTTACACCTCAAAGCGGGGCCGAAAAGCCGAACTCCTACAATGAGCAGTTCTTC
cdr3_aa: CSVTPQSGAEKPNSYNEQFF

clone_size: NA
d_call: TRBD1
v_call: TRBV4-3
j_call: TRBJ1-2
cdr3_nt: TGCGCCAGCAGCCAACCCGGGACAGGGGCTAACTATGGCTACACCTTC
cdr3_aa: CASSQPGTGANYGYTF

clone_size: NA
d_call: TRBD2
v_call: TRBV29-1
j_call: TRBJ2-7
cdr3_nt: TGCAGCGTTTCCGGGACTAGCGGGAGGGAGTACGAGCAGTACTTC
cdr3_aa: CSVSGTSGREYEQYF

clone_size: NA
d_call: NA
v_call: TRBV7-9
j_call: TRBJ1-4
cdr3_nt: TGTGCCAGCAGCCCCCGTCAGGGCCGGAGGAATGAAAAACTGTTTTTT
cdr3_aa: CASSPRQGRRNEKLFF

clone_size: NA
d_call: TRBD2
v_call: TRBV4-3
j_call: TRBJ2-5
cdr3_nt: TGCGCCAGCAGCCAAGATATTTTCGAAGCGGGGGAGACCCAGTACTTC
cdr3_aa: CASSQDIFEAGETQYF

clone_size: NA
d_call: NA
v_call: TRBV9
j_call: TRBJ1-1
cdr3_nt: TGTGCCAGCAGCCCACCGGGTAGAACGACCACTGAAGCTTTCTTT
cdr3_aa: CASSPPGRTTTEAFF

clone_size: medium-sized
d_call: NA
v_call: TRBV7-9
j_call: TRBJ1-2
cdr3_nt: TGTGCCAGCAGCATGACCCTTGGCTACACCTTC
cdr3_aa: CASSMTLGYTF

clone_size: few
d_call: TRBD1
v_call: TRBV11-1
j_call: TRBJ1-1
cdr3_nt: TGTGCCAGCAGCTTATCCCCCGGACAGGGTGGCACTGAAGCTTTCTTT
cdr3_aa: CASSLSPGQGGTEAFF

clone_size: medium-sized
d_call: TRBD1
v_call: TRBV11-1
j_call: TRBJ2-3
cdr3_nt: TGTGCCAGCAGATACAGGGGGTCGGGGGCGTCCGGCACAGATACGCAGTATTTT
cdr3_aa: CASRYRGSGASGTDTQYF

clone_size: NA
d_call: TRBD2
v_call: TRBV6-5
j_call: TRBJ2-3
cdr3_nt: TGTGCCAGCAGTTACTCAGCGGGAGCGGGTGATACGCAGTATTTT
cdr3_aa: CASSYSAGAGDTQYF

clone_size: few
d_call: TRBD1
v_call: TRBV7-6
j_call: TRBJ1-5
cdr3_nt: TGTGCCAGCAGCTCCCCCCTGGACAGGGGAGATCCCAATAGCAATCAGCCCCAGCATTTT
cdr3_aa: CASSSPLDRGDPNSNQPQHF

clone_size: NA
d_call: TRBD2
v_call: TRBV4-3
j_call: TRBJ2-7
cdr3_nt: TGCGCCAGCAGCCAAGATTCGTTCAGCGGGAGAGGGAGAAGCGAGCAGTACTTC
cdr3_aa: CASSQDSFSGRGRSEQYF

clone_size: NA
d_call: TRBD1
v_call: TRBV7-2
j_call: TRBJ2-5
cdr3_nt: TGTGCCAGCAGCCCCTCTGGGACAGGGGGAGAGACCCAGTACTTC
cdr3_aa: CASSPSGTGGETQYF

clone_size: NA
d_call: TRBD1
v_call: TRBV20-1
j_call: TRBJ1-5
cdr3_nt: TGCAGTGCTAGAGACGTAAAGAAGGGACAGATCGATTTTCGCAATCAGCCCCAGCATTTT
cdr3_aa: CSARDVKKGQIDFRNQPQHF

clone_size: NA
d_call: TRBD1
v_call: TRBV11-1
j_call: TRBJ2-3
cdr3_nt: TGTGCCAGCAGCCCCAGACAGGGGGCAGATACGCAGTATTTT
cdr3_aa: CASSPRQGADTQYF

clone_size: NA
d_call: NA
v_call: TRBV6-5
j_call: TRBJ1-1
cdr3_nt: TGTGCCAGCAGTTACGGCACACCGAACACTGAAGCTTTCTTT
cdr3_aa: CASSYGTPNTEAFF

clone_size: NA
d_call: NA
v_call: TRBV11-1
j_call: TRBJ1-2
cdr3_nt: TGTGCCAGCAGCGGTGGGGACTTGGTTACAACCGGCTACACCTTC
cdr3_aa: CASSGGDLVTTGYTF

clone_size: few
d_call: TRBD2
v_call: TRBV9
j_call: TRBJ2-1
cdr3_nt: TGTGCCAGCAGCGTGACACTAGCGGGGGCGGGTGAGCAGTTCTTC
cdr3_aa: CASSVTLAGAGEQFF

clone_size: NA
d_call: TRBD2
v_call: TRBV6-1
j_call: TRBJ2-1
cdr3_nt: TGTGCCAGCAGTGAACTAGCGGGCTCCTACAATGAGCAGTTCTTC
cdr3_aa: CASSELAGSYNEQFF

clone_size: few
d_call: TRBD1
v_call: TRBV6-5
j_call: TRBJ2-1
cdr3_nt: TGTGCCAGCAGTTACTCTACAGGGGCTGAGCAGTTCTTC
cdr3_aa: CASSYSTGAEQFF

clone_size: few
d_call: TRBD1
v_call: TRBV11-3
j_call: TRBJ2-7
cdr3_nt: TGTGCCAGCAGCTTAGGGGCAGGGGGCTCCTACGAGCAGTACTTC
cdr3_aa: CASSLGAGGSYEQYF

clone_size: NA
d_call: TRBD2
v_call: TRBV4-3
j_call: TRBJ2-5
cdr3_nt: TGCGCCAGCAGCCCTTTGACTAGCGGGGGAGAGACCCAGTACTTC
cdr3_aa: CASSPLTSGGETQYF

clone_size: NA
d_call: NA
v_call: TRBV18
j_call: TRBJ2-3
cdr3_nt: TGTGCCAGCTCACCAACAGACACTAGCACAGATACGCAGTATTTT
cdr3_aa: CASSPTDTSTDTQYF

clone_size: few
d_call: TRBD2
v_call: TRBV2
j_call: TRBJ2-3
cdr3_nt: TGTGCCACCATAGCGGGAAACACAGATACGCAGTATTTT
cdr3_aa: CATIAGNTDTQYF

clone_size: NA
d_call: NA
v_call: TRBV11-3
j_call: TRBJ1-4
cdr3_nt: TGTGCCAGCAGCCGGGTGGGCGCAACTAATGAAAAACTGTTTTTT
cdr3_aa: CASSRVGATNEKLFF

clone_size: NA
d_call: TRBD2
v_call: TRBV2
j_call: TRBJ2-1
cdr3_nt: TGTGCCAGCAGTGTTTTTAGCGGGAGTGGGAATGAGCAGTTCTTC
cdr3_aa: CASSVFSGSGNEQFF

clone_size: few
d_call: TRBD2
v_call: TRBV20-1
j_call: TRBJ2-3
cdr3_nt: TGCAGTGCTAGACTAGCGGGAGCAGATACGCAGTATTTT
cdr3_aa: CSARLAGADTQYF

clone_size: NA
d_call: NA
v_call: TRBV21-1
j_call: TRBJ1-2
cdr3_nt: TGTGCCAGCAGCAAACGCGGACGGAACTATGGCTACACCTTC
cdr3_aa: CASSKRGRNYGYTF

clone_size: few
d_call: NA
v_call: TRBV11-1
j_call: TRBJ1-2
cdr3_nt: TGTGCCAGCAGCCCAATAACAGGGTCCTATGGCTACACCTTC
cdr3_aa: CASSPITGSYGYTF

clone_size: NA
d_call: TRBD1
v_call: TRBV4-3
j_call: TRBJ2-5
cdr3_nt: TGCGCCAGCAGCCTCGACAGGGAGGAGACCCAGTACTTC
cdr3_aa: CASSLDREETQYF

clone_size: NA
d_call: NA
v_call: TRBV12-3/TRBV12-4
j_call: TRBJ1-2
cdr3_nt: TGTGCCAGCAGTTTGGGCCTGGGTGACTATGGCTACACCTTC
cdr3_aa: CASSLGLGDYGYTF

clone_size: NA
d_call: TRBD1
v_call: TRBV11-2
j_call: TRBJ1-5
cdr3_nt: TGTGCCAGCAGCTCTTTGACAGGGGATAGCAATCAGCCCCAGCATTTT
cdr3_aa: CASSSLTGDSNQPQHF

clone_size: NA
d_call: TRBD1
v_call: TRBV6-2/TRBV6-3
j_call: TRBJ2-5
cdr3_nt: TGTGCCAGCAGCCTCCGGGACAGGGGTCATCAAGAGACCCAGTACTTC
cdr3_aa: CASSLRDRGHQETQYF

clone_size: NA
d_call: NA
v_call: TRBV28
j_call: TRBJ2-1
cdr3_nt: TGTGCCAGCAGTTTGCTTACAAGGGTGCAGTTCTTC
cdr3_aa: CASSLLTRVQFF

clone_size: NA
d_call: NA
v_call: TRBV11-1
j_call: TRBJ2-1
cdr3_nt: TGTGCCAGCAGCTTCCCGGGCGTCAATGAGCAGTTCTTC
cdr3_aa: CASSFPGVNEQFF

clone_size: few
d_call: TRBD2
v_call: TRBV7-3
j_call: TRBJ2-1
cdr3_nt: TGTGCCAGCAGCTTAAGACCGGGACTAGCGGGAGAAGTAGGTGAGCAGTTCTTC
cdr3_aa: CASSLRPGLAGEVGEQFF

clone_size: few
d_call: TRBD1
v_call: TRBV10-1
j_call: TRBJ1-2
cdr3_nt: TGCGCCAGCAGTGGGACAGGATTATCTGGCTACACCTTC
cdr3_aa: CASSGTGLSGYTF

clone_size: once
d_call: NA
v_call: TRBV11-3
j_call: TRBJ2-5
cdr3_nt: TGTGCCAGCAGCCCCGTGGGCCAAGAGACCCAGTACTTC
cdr3_aa: CASSPVGQETQYF

clone_size: NA
d_call: TRBD2
v_call: TRBV11-2
j_call: TRBJ2-7
cdr3_nt: TGTGCCAGCAGCTTAGAAACGGGAAGACTAGCGTGGCAGTACTTC
cdr3_aa: CASSLETGRLAWQYF

clone_size: NA
d_call: TRBD1
v_call: TRBV7-6
j_call: TRBJ1-1
cdr3_nt: TGTGCCAGCAGCTCGTCCGGGACAGCGATTGATGAAGCTTTCTTT
cdr3_aa: CASSSSGTAIDEAFF

clone_size: NA
d_call: NA
v_call: TRBV29-1
j_call: TRBJ2-2
cdr3_nt: TGCAGCGTTGAAGCCCGTGGGACAACCAACACCGGGGAGCTGTTTTTT
cdr3_aa: CSVEARGTTNTGELFF

clone_size: once
d_call: NA
v_call: TRBV29-1
j_call: TRBJ2-1
cdr3_nt: TGCAGCGTTACCCGGGACGACTACAATGAGCAGTTCTTC
cdr3_aa: CSVTRDDYNEQFF

clone_size: NA
d_call: NA
v_call: TRBV24-1
j_call: TRBJ2-4
cdr3_nt: TGTGCCACCAGTCCGACCGCCCAAAACATTCAGTACTTC
cdr3_aa: CATSPTAQNIQYF

clone_size: NA
d_call: NA
v_call: TRBV3-1
j_call: TRBJ2-1
cdr3_nt: TGTGCCAGCAGCCCGAGCTCCTACAATGAGCAGTTCTTC
cdr3_aa: CASSPSSYNEQFF